This TCR beta chain is from a study of patients and donors after allogeneic stem cell transplantation. MiXCR was run by TCRdb on the RT-PCR reads, yielding one entry per CDR3 protein. This table holds 150,000 to 250,000 distinct CDR3 sequences, about 40% found once. CDR1 is MDHEN, CDR2 SYDVKM, per germline. The V and J ends lost 10 bases and 2 bases respectively, with 18 bases between them. CDR3 length: 15 residues. The clonotype originates from a human donor who was either an allogeneic HSCT recipient or a stem cell or donor lymphocyte infusion donor (not recorded which). It is not recorded whose cells these are; they may come from a transplant donor. The chain is built from TRBV28 and TRBJ2-1; possible D gene TRBD2, 5 bases. Sequencing was carried out using blood, either unsorted or a sorted T cell fraction (not recorded which). Here the CDR3 reads CAIRRGPVTYNEQFF. Written as DNA, the CDR3 is TGTGCCATCCGGAGAGGGCCTGTTACCTACAATGAGCAGTTCTTC.